This entry describes one T cell receptor (beta chain). Its antigen is unknown. TCR alpha and beta CDR3 regions were amplified from RNA using iRepertoire nested multiplex PCR. One-step reverse transcription and amplification started from around 100-400 ng of tissue mRNA or PBMC total RNA. TCRdb reprocessed the multiplex PCR reads via MiXCR and lists one record per CDR3 protein. Seen here are fewer than 110,000 distinct CDR3 sequences, around 28% observed once, and the top ten hold approximately 46%. These data originate in a study of glioma-infiltrating T cells. Study results and limitations: Very few CDR3 sequences were shared between tissue and blood. Gliomas, especially low-grade, showed above-expected tissue-blood divergence; non-neoplastic patients showed below.

Germline V lookup: CDR1 SEHNR, CDR2 FQNEAQ (reference sequence). The V gene lost 1 base and the J gene lost 4 bases, with 5 bases spanning the gap. The CDR3 is 13 amino acids. This chain joins TRBV7-9 and TRBJ1-5; D is unresolved. This sequence originates from a human donor with low-grade glioma or glioblastoma, undergoing nonglioma brain surgery, or in good health (not recorded which). Specimen: glioma tissue, nonneoplastic brain tissue, or PBMCs (not recorded which). The CDR3 loop reads CASSLVENQPQHF. The CDR3 DNA is TGTGCCAGCAGCTTAGTGGAAAATCAGCCCCAGCATTTT.